Below, one T cell receptor beta chain is given with its context. This entry is derived from a study of shared clonotypes between healthy human individuals. Unsorted samples, those not sorted, used approximately 100 million PBMCs for genomic DNA. The CDR3 loop spans 14 amino acids. Looked up from germline, CDR1 is ENHRY and CDR2 is SYGVKD. Deletions cut 0 bases from V and 4 bases from J, with 7 bases between. Profiling relied on immunoSEQ multiplex PCR, and the TCRdb table lists in-frame clones only, not all of them. The sample lists 450,000 to 500,000 clones, 81% occurring once. Sequencing input: PBMCs. This TCR derives from a woman between 40 and 50 years old in good health. Some clones in this sample may be carry-over from other donors' samples. The chain uses TRBV10-3 and TRBJ2-1; the D is unclear. The CDR3 DNA reads as TGTGCCATCAGTGAGTCCCGAACGTACAATGAGCAGTTCTTC. This translates into CAISESRTYNEQFF.